The 9 T cell receptor beta chains below were found in one sample sequenced in a study of Ad26.COV2.S vaccination and SARS-CoV-2 variants. Described treatment: roughly 19 received Ad26.COV2.S at low or high dose, single or two shots; roughly five received placebo; per-sample allocation not given. Material that was analyzed had been drawn on day 63 after the first vaccine or placebo injection. TCRdb's copy holds only in-frame clones and misses some; the assay was immunoSEQ multiplex PCR. The sample contains 250,000 to 300,000 clones, around 87% of which appear only once. The material was peripheral blood, obtained in a trial of Ad26.COV2.S vaccine versus placebo. The source is a person aged 18-65 years who received the Ad26.COV2.S COVID-19 vaccine or a placebo.

This clone was detected only once. V and J are TRBV19 and TRBJ1-3, with D tentatively TRBD1 (5 bases). The CDR3 extends over 14 amino acids. Per the germline V gene, CDR1 is LNHDA and CDR2 is SQIVND (reference sequence). V gave up 7 bases and J gave up 0 bases, with 10 bases separating them. CDR3 protein: CASNDRGSGNTIYF. DNA for the CDR3: TGTGCCAGTAACGACAGAGGCTCTGGAAACACCATATATTTT.

The CDR3 DNA follows: TGTGCCATCAGTAGATCCGGGACAGGGGGGAATAATGAGCAGTTCTTC. Translating gives CAISRSGTGGNNEQFF. The chain joins TRBV10-3 to TRBJ2-1; 11 bases match TRBD1. The CDR3 has 16 amino acids. Trimming took 5 bases from V and 7 from J; bases not matched to a gene: 10. Germline V gives CDR1 ENHRY, CDR2 SYGVKD.

The J gene is TRBJ2-3, the V gene TRBV7-9, with TRBD2 matching over 11 bases. V trimming: 4 bases; J trimming: 6 bases; junction bases outside the gene matches: 12. Per germline, CDR1 SEHNR and CDR2 FQNEAQ (reference sequence). The CDR3 is made up of 17 amino acids. The CDR3 bases are TGTGCCAGCAGCTCAACCCCTAGCGGGAGGATGTCGGATACGCAGTATTTT. Encoded protein: CASSSTPSGRMSDTQYF.

The genes are TRBV7-2 and TRBJ1-5, with TRBD1 matching 8 bases. The CDR3 is 13 residues long. CDR1 is SGHTA and CDR2 is FQGNSA in the germline V gene. V trimming: 6 bases; J trimming: 6 bases; junction bases outside the gene matches: 4. The CDR3 reads CASRRTGSQPQHF. CDR3 sequence (DNA): TGTGCCAGCAGACGGACAGGGAGTCAGCCCCAGCATTTT.

The V call is TRBV6-5, the J call TRBJ2-1, with D possibly matching TRBD1 (6 bases). The germline V and J ends were trimmed by 7 bases and 4 bases, with 14 bases remaining between them. CDR1 MNHEY and CDR2 SVGAGI come from the germline V gene. CDR3 length equals 14 residues. CDR3 nucleotide sequence: TGTGCCAGCAAGTCAGGGACAAAATACAATGAGCAGTTCTTC. Translation gives CASKSGTKYNEQFF.

V is TRBV29-1 and J is TRBJ2-1; 11 bases align to TRBD2. This CDR3 region has 18 residues. J gave up 2 bases and V 5 bases, and 14 bases lay outside the gene matches. Germline V gene data show CDR1 as SQVTM and CDR2 as ANQGSEA. In DNA, the CDR3 is TGCAGCGTTAGCGGGACTAGCGGACTCCAAGACGCCTACAATGAGCAGTTCTTC. Protein product: CSVSGTSGLQDAYNEQFF.

The V gene is TRBV4-2, the J gene TRBJ2-5; the match to TRBD2 covers 10 bases. Germline V gene sequence: CDR1 LGHNA, CDR2 YNFKEQ. The CDR3 sequence is 16 residues long. The ends lost 0 bases at V and 5 bases at J; junction bases unmatched: 6. Written as DNA, the CDR3 is TGTGCCAGCAGCCAAGACGAGAGCGGGGGGGCGGAGACCCAGTACTTC. This encodes CASSQDESGGAETQYF.

The chain links TRBV6-5 to TRBJ2-3, with 7 bases that match TRBD2. Germline trimming cut 7 bases from V and 0 bases from J; bases unmatched to any gene: 7. CDR1 MNHEY and CDR2 SVGAGI come from the germline V gene. This CDR3 is built from 15 residues. The CDR3 nucleotides read TGTGCCAGCACAAAGAGCGGGACGAGCACAGATACGCAGTATTTT. Its protein product is CASTKSGTSTDTQYF.

In its sample, this clone was seen a few times. The V and J genes are TRBV10-1 and TRBJ2-7; TRBD1 might be the D (6 bases). The V gene's germline CDR1 is WNHNN and CDR2 SYGVQD (reference sequence). V gave up 6 bases and J gave up 6 bases, with 15 bases separating them. The length of the CDR3 is 13 residues. The CDR3 DNA reads as TGCGCCAGCAGCCACGTTGGGACATCCGAGCAGTACTTC. Residues: CASSHVGTSEQYF.